Presented here are 14 T cell receptor beta chains from one specimen sequenced in a study of CD8 T cells in ankylosing spondylitis. General study points: A motif of fewer than ten highly homologous TCR beta variants was seen as apparently characteristic of ankylosing spondylitis blood.

These receptors have no identified antigens. Using its own MiXCR run on the 5' RACE reads, TCRdb lists one record per CDR3 protein. This table has 350,000 to 550,000 distinct CDR3 sequences, 26% appearing once. The specimen was blood, either unsorted or a sorted T cell fraction (not recorded which). The source is a male donor with ankylosing spondylitis.

The genes are TRBV6-2 or TRBV6-3 and TRBJ2-7, with D possibly being TRBD2 (5 bases). The CDR3 covers 14 residues. Trimming took 2 bases from V and 3 from J, leaving 11 bases between them. In germline, CDR1 is MNHEY, CDR2 SVGEGT. Here the CDR3 reads CASSYGRELYEQYF. CDR3 DNA sequence: TGTGCCAGCAGTTACGGGAGAGAACTCTACGAGCAGTACTTC.

The chain carries TRBV20-1 and TRBJ2-2, with 11 bases identical to TRBD2. Germline assignment: CDR1 DFQATT and CDR2 SNEGSKA (reference sequence). This CDR3 spans 14 amino acids. V shed 6 bases and J 7 bases; nucleotides not matched to a gene: 7. CDR3 nucleotides: TGCAGTGCAATACTAGCGGGAGTAGACGGGGAGCTGTTTTTT. Protein: CSAILAGVDGELFF.

This chain connects TRBV27 to TRBJ2-5; maybe TRBD2 (6 bases). V lost 6 bases and J lost 7, with 18 bases in between. The CDR3 is made up of 14 amino acids. The V gene's germline CDR1 is MNHEY and CDR2 SMNVEV (reference sequence). As DNA, the CDR3 is TGTGCCAGCAGGCGAGGGACTCTGGAGGGGACCCAGTACTTC. As protein: CASRRGTLEGTQYF.

This clonotype has just a few counts. The chain recombines TRBV5-6 with TRBJ1-3, with no clear D. This CDR3 spans 15 amino acids. The germline CDR1 and CDR2 sequences are SGHDT and YYEEEE. Trimming pared 5 bases from V and 0 bases from J, leaving 12 bases between. CDR3 residues: CASSLPVSSGNTIYF. CDR3 nucleotide sequence: TGTGCCAGCAGTTTGCCAGTGAGCTCTGGAAACACCATATATTTT.

This clonotype was observed a few times. The chain has TRBV6-5 and TRBJ1-1; D perhaps matches TRBD1 (5 bases). The germline V and J ends were trimmed by 2 bases and 4 bases, with 17 bases remaining between them. There are 16 residues in the CDR3. Germline V gene sequence: CDR1 MNHEY, CDR2 SVGAGI. Here the CDR3 DNA reads TGTGCCAGCAGTTACCTCTTGGGGACGATGGGCACTGAAGCTTTCTTT. Residues: CASSYLLGTMGTEAFF.

CDR3 nucleotide sequence: TGCAGCGCTCCCGGGAAGAATATAAACAATGAGCAGTTCTTC. Its translation: CSAPGKNINNEQFF. The V gene is TRBV29-1, the J gene TRBJ2-1, with a possible D match to TRBD2 (5 bases). The V gene lost 7 bases and the J gene lost 5 bases, with 18 bases spanning the gap. Per the germline V gene, CDR1 is SQVTM and CDR2 is ANQGSEA. The CDR3 contains 14 residues.

This clonotype was seen a few times. V and J are TRBV20-1 and TRBJ2-1; D uncertain. V lost 0 bases and J 6 bases, leaving 18 bases between the germline ends. From germline, CDR1 is DFQATT and CDR2 SNEGSKA (reference sequence). CDR3 size: 16 residues. CDR3 residues: CSARDRRFVKSNEQFF. The CDR3 region has the DNA TGCAGTGCTAGAGACCGAAGGTTCGTGAAAAGCAATGAGCAGTTCTTC.

V and J are TRBV10-3 and TRBJ1-1; D possibly corresponds to TRBD1 (5 bases). The CDR3 is 13 residues long. Germline CDR1 ENHRY, CDR2 SYGVKD. Between the trimmed V and J ends, which lost 8 bases and 6 bases, there was a span of 16 bases. The CDR3 bases are TGTGCCATCGGAGGGCCCACGGGGGCTGAAGCTTTCTTT. It translates to CAIGGPTGAEAFF.

In this sample, this clonotype turned up a few times. The V call is TRBV7-2, the J call TRBJ1-5, with D unclear. Trimming cost V 1 base and J 7 bases, with 20 bases left between them. Looked up from germline, CDR1 is SGHTA and CDR2 is FQGNSA. The CDR3 loop spans 17 amino acids. The DNA for the CDR3 is TGTGCCAGCAGCTTAGTTCGTCAATGGCCGCTCGGACAGCCCCAGCATTTT. Residues: CASSLVRQWPLGQPQHF.

In this sample, this clonotype turned up a few times. The chain couples TRBV20-1 to TRBJ2-4, with D perhaps matching TRBD1 (6 bases). Germline V CDR1 and CDR2: DFQATT, SNEGSKA (reference sequence). The CDR3 spans 14 residues. Trimming took off 5 bases at V and 7 bases at J, with 18 bases between the two ends. In DNA, the CDR3 is TGCAGTGCTCATGAACAACCAGGGGACAACATTCAGTACTTC. This sequence encodes CSAHEQPGDNIQYF.

This chain links TRBV5-5 with TRBJ2-5; D unclear. V lost 3 bases, J lost 4 bases, and 10 bases lay in between. Germline V gene lookup returns CDR1 SGHKS and CDR2 YYEKEE (reference sequence). The CDR3 covers 13 residues. The CDR3 nucleotides read TGTGCCAGCAGCTCGGAGTTTGGAGAGACCCAGTACTTC. Protein: CASSSEFGETQYF. The full variable domain, rest sourced from reference TRBV5-5 and TRBJ2-5, is DAGVTQSPTHLIKTRGQQVTLRCSPISGHKSVSWYQQVLGQGPQFIFQYYEKEERGRGNFPDRFSARQFPNYSSELNVNALLLGDSALYLCASSSEFGETQYFGPGTRLLVL.

At least ten counts were recorded for this clonotype. V is TRBV7-2 and J is TRBJ1-5; D is ambiguous. Trimming cost V 4 bases and J 4 bases, with 8 bases left between them. CDR1 and CDR2 (germline): SGHTA, FQGNSA. The CDR3 runs 13 residues. The CDR3 DNA reads TGTGCCAGCAGCTCCCGTCAAAATCAGCCCCAGCATTTT. This translates into CASSSRQNQPQHF.

This clonotype was detected a few times. The chain joins TRBV3-1 to TRBJ1-2; tentative D call: TRBD1 (6 bases). V gave up 6 bases and J gave up 4 bases, with 12 bases separating them. Germline lookup yields CDR1 LGHDT and CDR2 YNNKEL (reference sequence). The length of the CDR3 is 13 residues. The CDR3 coding sequence is TGTGCCAGCAGAAACAGGGAAGGCTATGGCTACACCTTC. Encoded protein: CASRNREGYGYTF.

The chain carries TRBV24-1 and TRBJ2-1; 7 bases are a match to TRBD1. Germline trimming cut 4 bases from V and 3 bases from J; bases unmatched to any gene: 8. This CDR3 is 16 amino acids long. Germline CDR1 is KGHDR and CDR2 is SFDVKD. The CDR3 protein is CATSDRQGNDYNEQFF. CDR3 nucleotides: TGTGCCACCAGTGACCGACAGGGTAACGACTACAATGAGCAGTTCTTC.